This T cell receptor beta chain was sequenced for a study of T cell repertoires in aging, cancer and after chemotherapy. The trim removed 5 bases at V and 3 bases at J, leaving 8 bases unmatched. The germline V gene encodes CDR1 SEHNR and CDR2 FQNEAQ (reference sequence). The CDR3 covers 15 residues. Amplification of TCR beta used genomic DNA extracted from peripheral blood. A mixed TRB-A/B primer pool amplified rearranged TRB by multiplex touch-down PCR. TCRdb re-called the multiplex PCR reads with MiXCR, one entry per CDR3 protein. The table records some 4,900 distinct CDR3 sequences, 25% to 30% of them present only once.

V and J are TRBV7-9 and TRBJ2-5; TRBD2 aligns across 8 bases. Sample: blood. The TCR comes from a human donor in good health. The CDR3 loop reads CASSLRAAGEETQYF. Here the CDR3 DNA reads TGTGCCAGCAGCCTCCGGGCAGCGGGGGAAGAGACCCAGTACTTC.